Each of the 28 T cell receptor beta chains below was sequenced from the same sample in a study of T cell changes during pregnancy in multiple sclerosis. Generated by immunoSEQ multiplex PCR, the TCRdb table keeps only in-frame clones and is missing some. The table lists tens of thousands of clones, just under 95% of them singletons. The source material was peripheral blood, sampled in the first trimester of pregnancy. Every receptor here comes from a female donor with multiple sclerosis, enrolled in a pregnancy study.

This clone was observed a handful of times. J is TRBJ1-5 and V is TRBV19; 9 nucleotides agree with TRBD1. CDR3 length equals 15 residues. Per germline, CDR1 LNHDA and CDR2 SQIVND (reference sequence). J gave up 5 bases and V 7 bases, and 9 bases lay outside the gene matches. The CDR3 sequence is CASTDRGLSDQPQHF. In nucleotides, the CDR3 is TGTGCCAGTACGGACAGGGGTTTATCGGATCAGCCCCAGCATTTT. Full variable domain (outside the CDR3, taken from reference TRBV19 and TRBJ1-5): DGGITQSPKYLFRKEGQNVTLSCEQNLNHDAMYWYRQDPGQGLRLIYYSQIVNDFQKGDIAEGYSVSREKKESFPLTVTSAQKNPTAFYLCASTDRGLSDQPQHFGDGTRLSIL.

The rearrangement uses TRBV5-5 and TRBJ2-1; 15 bases align to TRBD2. V lost 0 bases to trimming and J lost 13 bases; unmatched junction nucleotides: 8. The CDR3 has 16 residues. Per the germline V gene, CDR1 is SGHKS and CDR2 is YYEKEE (reference sequence). The CDR3 DNA reads TGTGCCAGCAGCTTGGCCCGGGGACTAGCGGGGGGCTTTCAGTTCTTC. Its protein is CASSLARGLAGGFQFF.

The chain recombines TRBV7-9 with TRBJ2-1; no firm D call. The CDR3 contains 11 residues. Germline loops: CDR1 SEHNR, CDR2 FQNEAQ (reference sequence). V was pared by 5 bases and J by 7 bases, with 6 bases between. CDR3 protein: CASSLPNEQFF. The CDR3 DNA sequence: TGTGCCAGCAGCCTCCCGAATGAGCAGTTCTTC.

The chain has TRBV19 and TRBJ1-2; D gene uncertain. This CDR3 has 15 amino acids. Trimming took 3 bases from V and 3 from J, leaving 14 bases between them. Germline-derived CDR1 and CDR2 are LNHDA and SQIVND (reference sequence). This CDR3 is CASSMIQAGDYGYTF. The CDR3 bases are TGTGCCAGTAGTATGATTCAGGCGGGAGACTATGGCTACACCTTC.

The chain combines TRBV15 with TRBJ1-2; 8 nucleotides agree with TRBD1. The CDR3 is 14 amino acids. The germline V gene encodes CDR1 LNHNV and CDR2 YYDKDF (reference sequence). Trimming took 0 bases from V and 8 from J; bases not matched to a gene: 5. Here the CDR3 DNA reads TGTGCCACCAGCAGAGATCTAACAGGGGGAGGCTACACCTTC. This sequence encodes CATSRDLTGGGYTF. Using reference TRBV15 and TRBJ1-2 for the parts outside the CDR3, the full variable domain is DAMVIQNPRYQVTQFGKPVTLSCSQTLNHNVMYWYQQKSSQAPKLLFHYYDKDFNNEADTPDNFQSRRPNTSFCFLDIRSPGLGDTAMYLCATSRDLTGGGYTFGSGTRLTVV.

The CDR3 loop reads CASSEGGGIYEQYF. In DNA form, the CDR3 reads TGTGCCAGCAGCGAGGGAGGTGGGATCTACGAGCAGTACTTC. The chain joins TRBV9 to TRBJ2-7; the D gene is possibly TRBD2 (6 bases). Trimming took 3 bases from V and 3 from J, leaving 13 bases between them. The CDR3 totals 14 residues. The germline V gene has CDR1 SGDLS and CDR2 YYNGEE.

This clone was found a few times. At one end the junction does not follow the germline gene, possibly because of a read error. This rearrangement joins TRBV7-2 to TRBJ2-2; D is unresolved. Germline V gene data show CDR1 as SGHTA and CDR2 as FQGNSA. The CDR3 consists of 13 residues. The CDR3 spells CASSLTNSGELFF. CDR3 DNA: TGTGCCAGCAGCTTAACCAACAGCGGGGAGCTGTTTTTT.

The chain carries TRBV2 and TRBJ1-4; D is possibly TRBD1 (5 bases). Germline assignment: CDR1 SNHLY and CDR2 FYNNEI. This CDR3 spans 12 amino acids. The ends were cut back, 8 bases at V and 13 bases at J, with 17 bases in the middle. The CDR3 here is CASQGIQRRLFF. CDR3 bases: TGTGCCAGCCAGGGCATTCAGAGGAGACTGTTTTTT. Based on the CDR3 plus reference TRBV2 and TRBJ1-4, the full variable domain is EPEVTQTPSHQVTQMGQEVILRCVPISNHLYFYWYRQILGQKVEFLVSFYNNEISEKSEIFDDQFSVERPDGSNFTLKIRSTKLEDSAMYFCASQGIQRRLFFGSGTQLSVL.

The J gene is TRBJ1-2, the V gene TRBV4-3; TRBD1 matches at 7 bases. CDR3 size: 15 residues. Germline V CDR1 and CDR2: LGHNA, YSLEER. V trimming: 0 bases; J trimming: 4 bases; junction bases outside the gene matches: 5. The DNA of the CDR3 is TGCGCCAGCAGCCAAGACACTGGGACAGCCTATGGCTACACCTTC. Translating it yields CASSQDTGTAYGYTF.

The table lists this clone with a count of one. Within the sample, other DNA sequences also encode this same CDR3. The chain uses TRBV6-6 and TRBJ2-7; a possible D gene is TRBD1 (5 bases). The germline gives CDR1 MNHNY, CDR2 SVGAGI (reference sequence). The V end lost 3 bases, the J end lost 3 bases, and 9 bases lay between the germline ends. This CDR3 spans 13 amino acids. The CDR3 nucleotides are TGTGCCAGCAGTTATCGTAGGGGCTACGAGCAGTACTTC. Amino acids: CASSYRRGYEQYF.

This chain connects TRBV9 to TRBJ1-3, with D unresolved. This CDR3 region has 16 residues. The germline CDR1 and CDR2 sequences are SGDLS and YYNGEE. With 3 bases removed from V and 0 bases from J, the gap between germline ends came to 13 bases. The CDR3 DNA reads as TGTGCCAGCAGCGCTCCAGAGGGCCGCTCTGGAAACACCATATATTTT. The encoded protein is CASSAPEGRSGNTIYF. Filled out from reference TRBV9 and TRBJ1-3, the complete variable domain reads DSGVTQTPKHLITATGQRVTLRCSPRSGDLSVYWYQQSLDQGLQFLIQYYNGEERAKGNILERFSAQQFPDLHSELNLSSLELGDSALYFCASSAPEGRSGNTIYFGEGSWLTVV.

This clone appeared a single time. The chain uses TRBV5-1 and TRBJ2-5; possibly TRBD2 for D (5 bases). This CDR3 is built from 12 residues. V lost 1 base and J lost 7, with 8 bases in between. The V gene's germline CDR1 is SGHRS and CDR2 YFSETQ. The CDR3 bases are TGCGCCAGCAGCTTGCGTGCGGGGACCCAGTACTTC. Protein product: CASSLRAGTQYF. Full variable domain (remainder filled in from reference TRBV5-1 and TRBJ2-5): KAGVTQTPRYLIKTRGQQVTLSCSPISGHRSVSWYQQTPGQGLQFLFEYFSETQRNKGNFPGRFSGRQFSNSRSEMNVSTLELGDSALYLCASSLRAGTQYFGPGTRLLVL.

V and J are TRBV6-1 and TRBJ2-1; 12 bases fit TRBD2. CDR1 and CDR2 from the germline V gene are MNHNS and SASEGT. The ends lost 4 bases at V and 8 bases at J; junction bases unmatched: 6. The CDR3 covers 15 residues. The DNA for the CDR3 is TGTGCCAGCAGTGGGCTAGCGGGAGGGTTCGATGAGCAGTTCTTC. Translating gives CASSGLAGGFDEQFF.

CDR3 in DNA: TGCGCCAGCAGCCAAGAAGCCCATTATGGCTACACCTTC. It specifies CASSQEAHYGYTF. V gene TRBV4-1 combines with J gene TRBJ1-2; D is undetermined. The CDR3 has 13 amino acids. CDR1 is MGHRA and CDR2 is YSYEKL in the germline V gene. Trimming took 0 bases from V and 5 from J, leaving 7 bases between them.

The chain combines TRBV5-8 with TRBJ1-5, with TRBD1 as a possible D gene (5 bases). Germline V gives CDR1 SGHTS, CDR2 YDEGEE. Trimming took 6 bases from V and 7 from J, leaving 11 bases between them. The CDR3 totals 12 residues. The CDR3: CASMGGGQPQHF. The CDR3 DNA follows: TGTGCCAGCATGGGGGGTGGGCAGCCCCAGCATTTT. The entire variable domain, with the rest obtained from reference TRBV5-8 and TRBJ1-5, is as follows: EAGVTQSPTHLIKTRGQQATLRCSPISGHTSVYWYQQALGLGLQFLLWYDEGEERNRGNFPPRFSGRQFPNYSSELNVNALELEDSALYLCASMGGGQPQHFGDGTRLSIL.

CDR3 coding DNA: TGTGCCACTTACCCAGGGACTTCCTACGAGCAGTACTTC. It codes for CATYPGTSYEQYF. The gene calls are TRBV6-1 and TRBJ2-7, with D maybe TRBD2 (6 bases). V was shortened by 10 bases and J by 1 base, with 14 bases between the two germline ends. Germline values: CDR1 MNHNS, CDR2 SASEGT. This CDR3 contains 13 residues.

The V and J genes are TRBV29-1 and TRBJ2-5; tentative D call: TRBD2 (6 bases). CDR3 length equals 12 residues. Trimming left V 7 bases short and J 5 bases short, with 14 bases between. Germline V CDR1 and CDR2: SQVTM, ANQGSEA. The CDR3 sequence: CSGGLLEETQYF. In DNA, the CDR3 is TGCAGCGGGGGACTGCTAGAGGAGACCCAGTACTTC.

The chain recombines TRBV7-9 with TRBJ2-3; TRBD2 aligns across 10 bases. CDR3 length: 15 residues. CDR1 and CDR2 from the germline V gene are SEHNR and FQNEAQ (reference sequence). The V gene end was trimmed by 5 bases and the J gene end by 4 bases; junction bases not matched to a gene: 6. The CDR3 loop is CASSLSGGASDTQYF. CDR3 nucleotides: TGTGCCAGCAGCCTAAGCGGGGGGGCATCAGATACGCAGTATTTT. The whole variable domain, filled in from reference TRBV7-9 and TRBJ2-3, reads DTGVSQNPRHKITKRGQNVTFRCDPISEHNRLYWYRQTLGQGPEFLTYFQNEAQLEKSRLLSDRFSAERPKGSFSTLEIQRTEQGDSAMYLCASSLSGGASDTQYFGPGTRLTVL.

The V gene is TRBV30, the J gene TRBJ2-7, with D unclear. CDR1 is GTSNPN, CDR2 SVGIG, per germline (reference sequence). V lost 0 bases, J lost 2 bases, and 5 bases lay in between. The CDR3 contains 12 residues. The CDR3 protein is CAWSVSAYEQYF. The DNA for the CDR3 is TGTGCCTGGAGTGTTTCGGCCTACGAGCAGTACTTC.

The CDR3 sequence: CATSSSRGSYYGYTF. CDR3 bases: TGTGCCACCAGCAGCTCCAGGGGATCTTACTATGGCTACACCTTC. The chain employs TRBV15 and TRBJ1-2, with a weak D call TRBD1 (6 bases). The CDR3 contains 15 residues. Trimming took off 3 bases at V and 3 bases at J, with 14 bases between the two ends. Germline V CDR1 and CDR2: LNHNV, YYDKDF (reference sequence). Full variable domain (remainder filled in from reference TRBV15 and TRBJ1-2): DAMVIQNPRYQVTQFGKPVTLSCSQTLNHNVMYWYQQKSSQAPKLLFHYYDKDFNNEADTPDNFQSRRPNTSFCFLDIRSPGLGDTAMYLCATSSSRGSYYGYTFGSGTRLTVV.

The table lists this clone with a count of one. This sequence joins TRBV9 and TRBJ2-7; 7 bases align to TRBD2. CDR3 length: 15 residues. Germline-derived CDR1 and CDR2 are SGDLS and YYNGEE. Trimming at V came to 0 bases and at J to 3 bases, leaving 6 bases not matched to a gene. In nucleotides, the CDR3 is TGTGCCAGCAGCGTAGTGGGCGGGAGTGTCTACGAGCAGTACTTC. Translation: CASSVVGGSVYEQYF.

The chain uses TRBV29-1 and TRBJ1-4; 7 positions match TRBD1. Germline trimming cut 6 bases from V and 4 bases from J; bases unmatched to any gene: 5. The germline CDR1 and CDR2 sequences are SQVTM and ANQGSEA. The CDR3 covers 13 residues. For the CDR3, the DNA is TGCAGCGTCCGGGACAGAGTTAATGAAAAACTGTTTTTT. Protein product: CSVRDRVNEKLFF. The variable domain in full, with the rest retrieved from reference TRBV29-1 and TRBJ1-4, is SAVISQKPSRDICQRGTSLTIQCQVDSQVTMMFWYRQQPGQSLTLIATANQGSEATYESGFVIDKFPISRPNLTFSTLTVSNMSPEDSSIYLCSVRDRVNEKLFFGSGTQLSVL.

The chain has TRBV9 and TRBJ2-2, with D perhaps TRBD1 (6 bases). The CDR3 extends over 15 amino acids. Per the germline V gene, CDR1 is SGDLS and CDR2 is YYNGEE. Trimming stripped 2 bases from V and 5 bases from J, with 13 bases between. The CDR3 region has the DNA TGTGCCAGCAGCGTTACAACCGGGACAACCGGGGAGCTGTTTTTT. Its translation is CASSVTTGTTGELFF.

The CDR3 region has the DNA TGTGCCAGCAGCGTGAGAGCCACAGGGGGCCTCTCTGGGGCCAACGTCCTGACTTTC. It specifies CASSVRATGGLSGANVLTF. The chain combines TRBV7-2 with TRBJ2-6; TRBD1 matches 9 bases. The trim removed 5 bases at V and 0 bases at J, leaving 11 bases unmatched. The CDR3 runs 19 residues. From germline, CDR1 is SGHTA and CDR2 FQGNSA.

The chain carries TRBV4-1 and TRBJ2-7; the match to TRBD2 covers 8 bases. Germline V gene sequence: CDR1 MGHRA, CDR2 YSYEKL. J was trimmed by 4 bases and V by 1 base; bases with no gene match: 6. CDR3 length: 15 residues. The CDR3 nucleotides are TGCGCCAGCAGCCAAGCTATAGCGGGGACGTACGAGCAGTACTTC. Translating it yields CASSQAIAGTYEQYF.

The rearrangement joins TRBV5-5 to TRBJ2-2, with D possibly matching TRBD2 (5 bases). Trimming took off 0 bases at V and 4 bases at J, with 16 bases between the two ends. Germline V gene data show CDR1 as SGHKS and CDR2 as YYEKEE (reference sequence). The CDR3 is 17 amino acids. The CDR3 sequence: CASSLGVGTGVTGELFF. DNA for the CDR3: TGTGCCAGCAGCTTGGGAGTTGGCACCGGGGTCACCGGGGAGCTGTTTTTT.

V gene TRBV9 combines with J gene TRBJ2-7, with D maybe TRBD1 (7 bases). Trimming removed 4 bases from V and 3 bases from J, with 17 bases in between. CDR1 and CDR2 (germline): SGDLS, YYNGEE. This CDR3 spans 15 amino acids. The CDR3 sequence is CASSPQGGGGYEQYF. For the CDR3, the DNA is TGTGCCAGCAGCCCCCAGGGGGGAGGAGGCTACGAGCAGTACTTC.

This clone is a singleton in its sample. At one of its ends the junction is not consistent with the germline gene, which may arise from a read error. This chain joins TRBV20-1 and TRBJ2-3; 8 bases align to TRBD1. Germline V lookup: CDR1 DFQATT, CDR2 SNEGSKA (reference sequence). The CDR3 has 11 amino acids. The CDR3 bases are TGCAGTGCACCTCAGGGGGCGGAAGGGAACTTT. Translated: CSAPQGAEGNF.